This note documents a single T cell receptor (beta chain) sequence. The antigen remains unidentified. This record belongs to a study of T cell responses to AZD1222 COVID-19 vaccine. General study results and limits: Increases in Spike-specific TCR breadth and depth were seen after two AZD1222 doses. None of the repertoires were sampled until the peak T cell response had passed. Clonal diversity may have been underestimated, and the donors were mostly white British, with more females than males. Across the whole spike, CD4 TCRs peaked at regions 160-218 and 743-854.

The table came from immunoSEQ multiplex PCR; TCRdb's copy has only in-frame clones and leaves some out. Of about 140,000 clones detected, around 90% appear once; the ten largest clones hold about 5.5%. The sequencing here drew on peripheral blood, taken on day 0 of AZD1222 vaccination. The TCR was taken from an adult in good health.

CDR3 nucleotides: TGTGCCAGCAGCCCCTTATTGGTTGAAAAACTGTTTTTT. Protein: CASSPLLVEKLFF. The J gene is TRBJ1-4, the V gene TRBV28; D remains ambiguous. V was cut by 6 bases and J by 7 bases, with 12 bases left in between. Germline CDR1 is MDHEN and CDR2 is SYDVKM. This CDR3 is built from 13 residues.